A single sample gave rise to the 20 T cell receptor beta chains below, sequenced in a study of T cell responses to AZD1222 COVID-19 vaccine. Produced via immunoSEQ multiplex PCR; TCRdb's table is partial and in-frame only. The sample records some 170,000 clones, roughly nine tenths being singletons. The sample in question was peripheral blood, obtained on day 0 of MenACWY control vaccination. The source of these receptors is an adult in good health.

This clone appeared a few times. V usage is TRBV5-1 and J usage is TRBJ2-7, with D perhaps TRBD2 (5 bases). The V gene's germline CDR1 is SGHRS and CDR2 YFSETQ. The CDR3 is 13 residues long. Trimming pared 0 bases from V and 7 bases from J, leaving 11 bases between. Here the CDR3 DNA reads TGCGCCAGCAGCTTGGGGCCGGCGGGTGAGCAGTACTTC. This sequence encodes CASSLGPAGEQYF.

This clone came up a few times. The J gene is TRBJ1-2, the V gene TRBV10-3, with D tentatively TRBD1 (5 bases). The V end was cut by 0 bases, the J end by 0 bases, with 14 bases between. Germline V gives CDR1 ENHRY, CDR2 SYGVKD. CDR3 length equals 17 residues. For the CDR3, the DNA is TGTGCCATCAGTGAGTCAGGATTGATGACAGCTAACTATGGCTACACCTTC. Residues: CAISESGLMTANYGYTF.

The rearrangement links TRBV6-2 or TRBV6-3 to TRBJ2-1, with D possibly called TRBD1 or TRBD2 (6 bases each). In germline, CDR1 is MNHEY, CDR2 SVGEGT. The V end lost 0 bases, the J end lost 10 bases, and 10 bases lay between the germline ends. The CDR3 extends over 13 amino acids. The CDR3 region is CASSYSDGGEQFF. The CDR3 nucleotides read TGTGCCAGCAGTTACTCTGACGGGGGCGAGCAGTTCTTC.

The chain has TRBV28 and TRBJ2-7; TRBD2 matches at 7 bases. CDR3 length: 15 amino acids. Germline trimming cut 1 base from V and 0 bases from J; bases unmatched to any gene: 3. In germline, CDR1 is MDHEN, CDR2 SYDVKM. CDR3 in DNA: TGTGCCAGCAGTTTATCCGGGACTACCTCCTACGAGCAGTACTTC. Translated: CASSLSGTTSYEQYF.

The chain has TRBV6-6 and TRBJ2-7; D tentatively fits TRBD1 or TRBD2 (7 bases each). Trimming cost V 2 bases and J 5 bases, with 13 bases left between them. Germline CDR1 MNHNY, CDR2 SVGAGI (reference sequence). The CDR3 contains 14 residues. The CDR3 here is CASSYGQGGDEQYF. The DNA of the CDR3 is TGTGCCAGCAGTTACGGGCAGGGGGGGGACGAGCAGTACTTC.

V gene TRBV7-8 combines with J gene TRBJ1-1, with D perhaps TRBD1 (6 bases). The V end lost 2 bases, the J end lost 5 bases, and 18 bases lay between the germline ends. This CDR3 has 16 amino acids. Germline loops: CDR1 SGHVS, CDR2 FQNEAQ. The CDR3 bases are TGTGCCAGCAGCTTATTTCTATCAGGGGTGGAGACTGAAGCTTTCTTT. Encoded protein: CASSLFLSGVETEAFF. Variable domain in full (rest from reference TRBV7-8 and TRBJ1-1): GAGVSQSPRYKVAKRGQDVALRCDPISGHVSLFWYQQALGQGPEFLTYFQNEAQLDKSGLPSDRFFAERPEGSVSTLKIQRTQQEDSAVYLCASSLFLSGVETEAFFGQGTRLTVV.

This clone was counted once. The CDR3 nucleotides read TGTGCCAGCAGCTTATCAGGGGGCGGGAATGGCTACACCTTC. The encoded protein is CASSLSGGGNGYTF. The chain employs TRBV7-9 and TRBJ1-2, with 8 bases aligning to TRBD1. CDR3 size: 14 residues. The junction had 5 bases not matched to a gene; V was cut back by 2 bases and J by 6 bases. Germline V gene data show CDR1 as SEHNR and CDR2 as FQNEAQ (reference sequence).

CDR3 protein: CAARQPGTDTQYF. The CDR3 nucleotides read TGTGCCGCCCGACAGCCTGGCACAGATACGCAGTATTTT. This chain connects TRBV10-3 to TRBJ2-3; possibly TRBD1 for D (5 bases). V lost 11 bases and J 1 base, leaving 13 bases between the germline ends. The CDR3 length is 13 residues. Germline CDR1 is ENHRY and CDR2 is SYGVKD.

V gene TRBV6-2 or TRBV6-3 combines with J gene TRBJ2-7, with 8 bases fitting TRBD2. Germline trimming cut 6 bases from V and 5 bases from J; bases unmatched to any gene: 9. Per germline, CDR1 MNHEY and CDR2 SVGEGT. The length of the CDR3 is 14 residues. The CDR3 DNA follows: TGTGCCAGCAGCCCAGCGGGAGAGGTCCACGAGCAGTACTTC. Translated: CASSPAGEVHEQYF.

V and J are TRBV25-1 and TRBJ2-3, with TRBD2 matching over 7 bases. The CDR3 totals 15 residues. With V trimmed by 6 bases and J by 4 bases, 10 bases remained unmatched. Germline assignment: CDR1 MGHDK and CDR2 SYGVNS. The CDR3 spells CASSPLTAGADTQYF. For the CDR3, the DNA is TGTGCCAGCAGCCCCTTAACGGCGGGAGCAGATACGCAGTATTTT.

This chain connects TRBV5-1 to TRBJ2-1; 9 bases match TRBD1. The CDR3 contains 15 residues. With V trimmed by 0 bases and J by 7 bases, 5 bases remained unmatched. Germline assignment: CDR1 SGHRS and CDR2 YFSETQ. As DNA, the CDR3 is TGCGCCAGCAGCTTGGGGGACAGGGCCTTGAATGAGCAGTTCTTC. Protein: CASSLGDRALNEQFF.

The V and J genes are TRBV4-2 and TRBJ2-7, with TRBD1 matching over 9 bases. Trimming removed 4 bases from V and 6 bases from J; junction bases left unmatched: 7. CDR1 and CDR2 from the germline V gene are LGHNA and YNFKEQ. CDR3 size: 14 residues. CDR3 region: CASSRGQGLPEQYF. The CDR3 nucleotides are TGTGCCAGCAGCCGGGGACAGGGTCTTCCCGAGCAGTACTTC.

The chain joins TRBV10-3 to TRBJ1-4; D is undetermined. The V gene's germline CDR1 is ENHRY and CDR2 SYGVKD. The CDR3 runs 13 residues. V lost 6 bases, J lost 4 bases, and 9 bases lay in between. CDR3 in amino acids: CAIRTELNEKLFF. CDR3 nucleotides: TGTGCCATCAGAACGGAGCTTAATGAAAAACTGTTTTTT.

The gene calls are TRBV30 and TRBJ1-3; D is unresolved. The CDR3 sequence is 14 residues long. Trimming took 2 bases from V and 3 from J, leaving 11 bases between them. From germline, CDR1 is GTSNPN and CDR2 SVGIG (reference sequence). CDR3 nucleotides: TGTGCCTGGAGTCGGGGTCTGGGTGGAAACACCATATATTTT. This translates into CAWSRGLGGNTIYF. Full variable domain (remainder filled in from reference TRBV30 and TRBJ1-3): SQTIHQWPATLVQPVGSPLSLECTVEGTSNPNLYWYRQAAGRGLQLLFYSVGIGQISSEVPQNLSASRPQDRQFILSSKKLLLSDSGFYLCAWSRGLGGNTIYFGEGSWLTVV.

This clone was counted between two and nine times. The junction and the germline gene differ at one end; a read error may be behind it. The V gene is TRBV12-3 or TRBV12-4, the J gene TRBJ1-4, with D unresolved. The CDR3 extends over 13 amino acids. The CDR3 DNA reads as TGTGCCAGCAGCGGGAGCATCAATGGAAAACTGTTTTTT. Amino acid sequence: CASSGSINGKLFF.

The chain has TRBV4-3 and TRBJ2-1, with 7 bases that match TRBD2. The CDR3 is made up of 15 amino acids. From germline, CDR1 is LGHNA and CDR2 YSLEER. J was trimmed by 8 bases and V by 5 bases; bases with no gene match: 12. CDR3: CASSAYLAGGDEQFF. The CDR3 coding sequence is TGCGCCAGCAGCGCTTATTTAGCGGGCGGGGATGAGCAGTTCTTC.

This chain connects TRBV27 to TRBJ1-3, with D unresolved. The CDR3 extends over 13 amino acids. CDR1 and CDR2 from the germline V gene are MNHEY and SMNVEV (reference sequence). V was clipped by 5 bases and J by 4 bases, with 9 bases between them. The CDR3 nucleotides read TGTGCCAGCAGTACCTCCTCAGGAAACACCATATATTTT. Residues: CASSTSSGNTIYF.

This clone was observed a single time. CDR3 amino acids: CSGGLGGTQYF. CDR3 nucleotides: TGCAGTGGGGGGCTGGGAGGTACGCAGTATTTT. This chain links TRBV20-1 with TRBJ2-3; D tentatively fits TRBD1 or TRBD2 (6 bases each). The V and J ends lost 7 bases and 8 bases respectively, with 13 bases between them. The V gene's germline CDR1 is DFQATT and CDR2 SNEGSKA (reference sequence). This CDR3 has 11 residues.

This sequence joins TRBV9 and TRBJ1-3; TRBD1 matches 7 bases. The junction had 6 bases not matched to a gene; V was cut back by 3 bases and J by 6 bases. This CDR3 comprises 14 residues. Germline values: CDR1 SGDLS, CDR2 YYNGEE. The CDR3 region is CASSARQGENTIYF. The CDR3 DNA reads TGTGCCAGCAGCGCACGACAGGGAGAAAACACCATATATTTT.

The CDR3 DNA reads TGTGCCAGCAGGGGTACAGGGTCGGATGAAAAACTGTTTTTT. Amino acids: CASRGTGSDEKLFF. The V gene is TRBV25-1, the J gene TRBJ1-4, with D perhaps matching TRBD1 (6 bases). Trimming pared 6 bases from V and 6 bases from J, leaving 14 bases between. The CDR3 totals 14 residues. Germline V gene data show CDR1 as MGHDK and CDR2 as SYGVNS.